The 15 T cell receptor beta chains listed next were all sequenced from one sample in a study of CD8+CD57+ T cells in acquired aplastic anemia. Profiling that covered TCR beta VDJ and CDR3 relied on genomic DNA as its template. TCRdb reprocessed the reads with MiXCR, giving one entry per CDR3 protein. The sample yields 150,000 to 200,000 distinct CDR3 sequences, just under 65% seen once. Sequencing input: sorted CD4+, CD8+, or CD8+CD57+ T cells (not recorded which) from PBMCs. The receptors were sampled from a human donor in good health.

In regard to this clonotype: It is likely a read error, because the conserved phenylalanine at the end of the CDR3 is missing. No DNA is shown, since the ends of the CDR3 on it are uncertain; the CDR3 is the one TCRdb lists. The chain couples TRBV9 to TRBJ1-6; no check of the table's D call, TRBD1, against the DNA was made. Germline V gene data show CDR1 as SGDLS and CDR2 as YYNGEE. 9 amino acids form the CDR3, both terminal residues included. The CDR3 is CASSVSGQA.

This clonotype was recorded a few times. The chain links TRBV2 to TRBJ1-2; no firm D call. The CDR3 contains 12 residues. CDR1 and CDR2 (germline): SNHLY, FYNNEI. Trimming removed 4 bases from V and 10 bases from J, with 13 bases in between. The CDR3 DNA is TGTGCCAGCAGTGTATACAGTGGGTACTACACCTTC. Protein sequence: CASSVYSGYYTF.

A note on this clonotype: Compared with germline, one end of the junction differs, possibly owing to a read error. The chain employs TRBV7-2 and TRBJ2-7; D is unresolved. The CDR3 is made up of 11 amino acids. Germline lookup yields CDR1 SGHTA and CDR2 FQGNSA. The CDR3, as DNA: TGTGCCAGCAGCTTAAGAACCGGTCCCTCTTTC. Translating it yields CASSLRTGPSF.

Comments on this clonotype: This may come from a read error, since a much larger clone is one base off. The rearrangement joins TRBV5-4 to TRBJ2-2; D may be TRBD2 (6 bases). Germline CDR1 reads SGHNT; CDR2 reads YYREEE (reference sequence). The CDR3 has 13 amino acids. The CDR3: CASSFLATGELSF. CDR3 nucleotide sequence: TGTGCCAGCTCCTTCCTAGCGACCGGGGAGCTGTCTTTT.

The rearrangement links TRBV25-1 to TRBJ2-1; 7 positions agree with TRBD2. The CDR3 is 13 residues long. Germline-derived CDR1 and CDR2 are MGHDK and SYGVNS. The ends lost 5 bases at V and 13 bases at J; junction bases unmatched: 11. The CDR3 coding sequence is TGTGCCAGCAGTTTATCCCCGGGCGGGGGACAGTTCTTC. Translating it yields CASSLSPGGGQFF. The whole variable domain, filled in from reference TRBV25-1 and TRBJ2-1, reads EADIYQTPRYLVIGTGKKITLECSQTMGHDKMYWYQQDPGMELHLIHYSYGVNSTEKGDLSSESTVSRIRTEHFPLTLESARPSHTSQYLCASSLSPGGGQFFGPGTRLTVL.

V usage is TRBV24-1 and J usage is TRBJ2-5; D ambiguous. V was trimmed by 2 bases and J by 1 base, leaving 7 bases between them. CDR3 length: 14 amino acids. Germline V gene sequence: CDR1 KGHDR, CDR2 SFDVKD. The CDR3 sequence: CATSDSRPQETQYF. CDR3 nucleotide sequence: TGTGCCACCAGTGATTCAAGACCCCAAGAGACCCAGTACTTC.

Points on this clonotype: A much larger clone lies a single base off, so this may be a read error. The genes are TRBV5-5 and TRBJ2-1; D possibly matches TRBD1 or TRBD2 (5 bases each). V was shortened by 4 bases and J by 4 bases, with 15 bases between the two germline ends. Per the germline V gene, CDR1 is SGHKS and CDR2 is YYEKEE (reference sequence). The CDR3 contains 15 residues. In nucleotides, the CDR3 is TGTGCCAGCAGCCTGGCGTGGGGGTTTTACAATGAGCAGTTCTTC. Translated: CASSLAWGFYNEQFF.

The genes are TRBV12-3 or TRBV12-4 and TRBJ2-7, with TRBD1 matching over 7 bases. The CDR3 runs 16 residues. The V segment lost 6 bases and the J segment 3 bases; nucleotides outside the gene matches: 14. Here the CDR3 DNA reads TGTGCCAGCAGCTTGGCCTTACATAGGACAGGCTACGAGCAGTACTTC. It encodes CASSLALHRTGYEQYF.

The CDR3 DNA reads TGTGCCAGCAGCTTATTCTTAGCGGGTTCCTACGAGCAGTACTTC. Its protein product is CASSLFLAGSYEQYF. V usage is TRBV7-2 and J usage is TRBJ2-7, with TRBD2 matching 7 bases. The CDR3 spans 15 residues. Germline V gives CDR1 SGHTA, CDR2 FQGNSA. V lost 2 bases to trimming and J lost 1 base; unmatched junction nucleotides: 5.

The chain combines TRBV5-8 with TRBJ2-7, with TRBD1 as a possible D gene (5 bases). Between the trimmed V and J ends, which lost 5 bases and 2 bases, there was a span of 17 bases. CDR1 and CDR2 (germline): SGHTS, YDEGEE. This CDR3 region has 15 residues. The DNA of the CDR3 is TGTGCCAGCAGTCGTCCCCGACAGTTCCCCTACGAGCAGTACTTC. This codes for CASSRPRQFPYEQYF.

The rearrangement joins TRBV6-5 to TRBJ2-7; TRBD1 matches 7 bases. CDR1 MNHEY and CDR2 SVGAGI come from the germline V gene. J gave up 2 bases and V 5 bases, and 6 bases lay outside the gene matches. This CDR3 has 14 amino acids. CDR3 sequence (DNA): TGTGCCAGCAGTGGGGACAGCTTGACCTACGAGCAGTACTTC. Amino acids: CASSGDSLTYEQYF.

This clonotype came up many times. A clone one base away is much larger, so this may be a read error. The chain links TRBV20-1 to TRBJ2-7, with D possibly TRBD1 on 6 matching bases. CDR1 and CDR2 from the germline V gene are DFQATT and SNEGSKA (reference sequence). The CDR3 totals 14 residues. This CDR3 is CSATDLRGTYGQYF. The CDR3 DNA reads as TGCAGTGCCACAGACCTCAGGGGAACCTACGGGCAGTACTTC.

CDR3 DNA sequence: TGCAGTGCTAAGCGGGGTAGCACAGATACGCAGTATTTT. The encoded protein is CSAKRGSTDTQYF. This chain uses TRBV20-1 with TRBJ2-3; 7 positions agree with TRBD2. This CDR3 has 13 amino acids. The trim removed 4 bases at V and 0 bases at J, leaving 1 base unmatched. Looked up from germline, CDR1 is DFQATT and CDR2 is SNEGSKA (reference sequence).

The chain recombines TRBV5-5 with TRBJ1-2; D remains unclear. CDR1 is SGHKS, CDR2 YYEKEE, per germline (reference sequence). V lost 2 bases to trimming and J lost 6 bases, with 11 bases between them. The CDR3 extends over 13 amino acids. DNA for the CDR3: TGTGCCAGCAGCTTATTAGAGAGCCATGGCTACACCTTC. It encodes CASSLLESHGYTF.

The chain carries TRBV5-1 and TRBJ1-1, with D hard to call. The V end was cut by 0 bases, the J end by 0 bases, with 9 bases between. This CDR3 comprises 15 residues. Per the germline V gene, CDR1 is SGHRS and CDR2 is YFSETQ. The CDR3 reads CASSLAGPVNTEAFF. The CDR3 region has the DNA TGCGCCAGCAGCTTGGCCGGTCCGGTGAACACTGAAGCTTTCTTT.